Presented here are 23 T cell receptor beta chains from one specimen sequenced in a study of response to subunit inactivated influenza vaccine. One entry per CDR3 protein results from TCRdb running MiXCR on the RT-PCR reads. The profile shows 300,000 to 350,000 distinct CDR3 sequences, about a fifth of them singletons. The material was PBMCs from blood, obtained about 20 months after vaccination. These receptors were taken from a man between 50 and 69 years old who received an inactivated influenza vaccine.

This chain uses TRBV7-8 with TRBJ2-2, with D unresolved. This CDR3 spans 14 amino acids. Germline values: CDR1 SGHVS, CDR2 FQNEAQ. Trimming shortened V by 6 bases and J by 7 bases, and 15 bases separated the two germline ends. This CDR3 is CASSPTWNSGELFF. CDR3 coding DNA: TGTGCCAGCAGTCCCACCTGGAATAGCGGGGAGCTGTTTTTT.

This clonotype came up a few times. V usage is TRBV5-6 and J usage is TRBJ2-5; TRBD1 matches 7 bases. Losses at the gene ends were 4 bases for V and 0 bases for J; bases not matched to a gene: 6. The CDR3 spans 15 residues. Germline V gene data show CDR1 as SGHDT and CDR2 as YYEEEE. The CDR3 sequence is CASSMDRRYQETQYF. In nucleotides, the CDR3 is TGTGCCAGCAGCATGGACAGGAGGTACCAAGAGACCCAGTACTTC.

CDR3 nucleotides: TGCGCCAGCAGCCAAGCGGTAGCGGGGGATCGGCAGTTCTTC. Its protein is CASSQAVAGDRQFF. The J gene is TRBJ2-1, the V gene TRBV4-1, with 9 bases fitting TRBD2. The CDR3 runs 14 residues. CDR1 is MGHRA, CDR2 YSYEKL, per germline. After removal of 1 base from V and 12 bases from J, the junction contained 7 bases not matched to a gene.

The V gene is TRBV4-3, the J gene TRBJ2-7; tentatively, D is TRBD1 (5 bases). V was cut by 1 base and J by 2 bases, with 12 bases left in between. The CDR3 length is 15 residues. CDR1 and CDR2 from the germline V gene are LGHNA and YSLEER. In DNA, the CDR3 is TGCGCCAGCAGCCAAGGAACAGGCCTTACCTACGAGCAGTACTTC. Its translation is CASSQGTGLTYEQYF.

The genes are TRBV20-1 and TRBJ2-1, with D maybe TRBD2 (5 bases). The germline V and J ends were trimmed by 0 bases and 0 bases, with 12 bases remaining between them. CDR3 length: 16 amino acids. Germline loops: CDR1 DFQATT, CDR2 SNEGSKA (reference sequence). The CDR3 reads CSARDTHGSSYNEQFF. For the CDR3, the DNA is TGCAGTGCTAGAGATACCCATGGGAGCTCCTACAATGAGCAGTTCTTC.

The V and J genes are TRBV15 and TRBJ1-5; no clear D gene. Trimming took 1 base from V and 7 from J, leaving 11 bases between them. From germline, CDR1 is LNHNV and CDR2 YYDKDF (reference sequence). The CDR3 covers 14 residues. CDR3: CATSRVDTSQPQHF. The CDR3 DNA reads TGTGCCACCAGCAGAGTAGACACTTCGCAGCCCCAGCATTTT.

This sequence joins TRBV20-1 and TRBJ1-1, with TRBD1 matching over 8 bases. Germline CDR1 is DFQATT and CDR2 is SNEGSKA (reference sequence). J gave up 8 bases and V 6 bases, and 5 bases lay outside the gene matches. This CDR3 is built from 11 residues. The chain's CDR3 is CSAGQGSEAFF. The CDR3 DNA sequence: TGCAGTGCAGGACAGGGTTCCGAAGCTTTCTTT.

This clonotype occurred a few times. CDR3 sequence: CSAKKTGLPLNTEAFF. The CDR3 coding sequence is TGCAGTGCTAAAAAGACCGGTCTCCCACTGAACACTGAAGCTTTCTTT. The gene calls are TRBV20-1 and TRBJ1-1; no definite D call. Trimming took 4 bases from V and 0 from J, leaving 18 bases between them. The CDR3 sequence is 16 residues long. Germline CDR1 is DFQATT and CDR2 is SNEGSKA (reference sequence).

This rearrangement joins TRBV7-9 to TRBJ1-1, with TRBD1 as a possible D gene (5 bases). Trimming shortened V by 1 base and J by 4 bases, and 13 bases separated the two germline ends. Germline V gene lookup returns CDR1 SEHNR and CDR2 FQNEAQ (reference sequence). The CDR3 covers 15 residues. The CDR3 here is CASSLGGTVSTEAFF. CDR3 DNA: TGTGCCAGCAGCTTAGGGGGCACCGTGAGCACTGAAGCTTTCTTT.

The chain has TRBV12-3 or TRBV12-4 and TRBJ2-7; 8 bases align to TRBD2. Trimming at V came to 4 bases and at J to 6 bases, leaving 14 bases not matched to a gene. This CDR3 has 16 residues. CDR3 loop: CASSYLAGGPSSEQYF. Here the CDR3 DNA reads TGTGCCAGCAGTTACCTGGCGGGAGGCCCGTCATCCGAGCAGTACTTC.

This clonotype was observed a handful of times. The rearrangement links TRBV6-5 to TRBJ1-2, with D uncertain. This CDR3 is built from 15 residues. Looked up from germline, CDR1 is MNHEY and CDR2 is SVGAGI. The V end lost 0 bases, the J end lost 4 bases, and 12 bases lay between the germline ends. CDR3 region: CASSYSKGSGYGYTF. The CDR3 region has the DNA TGTGCCAGCAGTTACTCGAAAGGGTCGGGCTATGGCTACACCTTC.

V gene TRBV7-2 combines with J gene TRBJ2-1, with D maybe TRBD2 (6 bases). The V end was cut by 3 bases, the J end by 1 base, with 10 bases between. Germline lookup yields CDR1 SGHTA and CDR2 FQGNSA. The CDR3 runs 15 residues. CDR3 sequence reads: CASSFTGVSYNEQFF. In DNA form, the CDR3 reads TGTGCCAGCAGCTTTACGGGAGTGTCCTACAATGAGCAGTTCTTC.

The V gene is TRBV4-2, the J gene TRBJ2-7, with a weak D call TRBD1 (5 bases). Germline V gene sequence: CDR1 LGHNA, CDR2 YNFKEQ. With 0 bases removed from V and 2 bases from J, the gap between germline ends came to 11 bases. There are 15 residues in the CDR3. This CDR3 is CASSQDRGSTYEQYF. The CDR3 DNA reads TGTGCCAGCAGCCAAGATAGGGGCAGCACCTACGAGCAGTACTTC.

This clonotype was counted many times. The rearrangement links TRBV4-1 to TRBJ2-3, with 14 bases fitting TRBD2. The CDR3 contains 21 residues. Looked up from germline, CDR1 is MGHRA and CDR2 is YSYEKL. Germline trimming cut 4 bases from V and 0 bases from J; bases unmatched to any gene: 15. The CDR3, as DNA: TGCGCCAGCAGCCTTGCCTCCAGACTAGCGGGGGGGCCGACTAGCACAGATACGCAGTATTTT. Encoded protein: CASSLASRLAGGPTSTDTQYF.

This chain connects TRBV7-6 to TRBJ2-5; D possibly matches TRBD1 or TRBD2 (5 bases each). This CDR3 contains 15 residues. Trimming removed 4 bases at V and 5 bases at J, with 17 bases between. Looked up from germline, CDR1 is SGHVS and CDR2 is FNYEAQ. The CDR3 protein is CASSSDRDAGETQYF. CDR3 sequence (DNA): TGTGCCAGCAGCTCCGACCGGGACGCAGGGGAGACCCAGTACTTC. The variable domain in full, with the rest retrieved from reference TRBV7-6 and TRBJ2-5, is GAGVSQSPRYKVTKRGQDVALRCDPISGHVSLYWYRQALGQGPEFLTYFNYEAQQDKSGLPNDRFSAERPEGSISTLTIQRTEQRDSAMYRCASSSDRDAGETQYFGPGTRLLVL.

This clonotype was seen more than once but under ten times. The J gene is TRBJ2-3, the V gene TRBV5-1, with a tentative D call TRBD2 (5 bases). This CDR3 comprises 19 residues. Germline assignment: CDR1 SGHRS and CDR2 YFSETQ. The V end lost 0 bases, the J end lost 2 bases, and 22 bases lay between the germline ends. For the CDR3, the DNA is TGCGCCAGCAGCTTGGCCAACGGGGTCGCGGCCGCCTCCACAGATACGCAGTATTTT. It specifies CASSLANGVAAASTDTQYF.

CDR3 bases: TGTGCCAGCAGCCCCCCGGGGACTAACACCGGGGAGCTGTTTTTT. Translating gives CASSPPGTNTGELFF. The chain uses TRBV3-1 and TRBJ2-2, with D maybe TRBD2 (6 bases). Trimming removed 4 bases at V and 2 bases at J, with 11 bases between. Germline lookup yields CDR1 LGHDT and CDR2 YNNKEL (reference sequence). CDR3 length: 15 amino acids.

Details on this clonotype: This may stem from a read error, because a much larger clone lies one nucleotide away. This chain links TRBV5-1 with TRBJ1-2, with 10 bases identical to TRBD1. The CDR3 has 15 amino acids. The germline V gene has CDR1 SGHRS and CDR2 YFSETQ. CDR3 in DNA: TGCGCCAGCAGCGGGGACAGGGGACTTAACTATGGCTGCACCTTC. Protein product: CASSGDRGLNYGCTF.

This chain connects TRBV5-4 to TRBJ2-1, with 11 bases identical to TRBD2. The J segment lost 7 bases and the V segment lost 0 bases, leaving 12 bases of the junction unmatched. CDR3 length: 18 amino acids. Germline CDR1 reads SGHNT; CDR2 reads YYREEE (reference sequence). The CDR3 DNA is TGTGCCAGCAGCTTGGCTTTGACTAGCGGGACTTTGGCAAATGAGCAGTTCTTC. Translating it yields CASSLALTSGTLANEQFF. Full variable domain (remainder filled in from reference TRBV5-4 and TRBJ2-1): ETGVTQSPTHLIKTRGQQVTLRCSSQSGHNTVSWYQQALGQGPQFIFQYYREEENGRGNFPPRFSGLQFPNYSSELNVNALELDDSALYLCASSLALTSGTLANEQFFGPGTRLTVL.

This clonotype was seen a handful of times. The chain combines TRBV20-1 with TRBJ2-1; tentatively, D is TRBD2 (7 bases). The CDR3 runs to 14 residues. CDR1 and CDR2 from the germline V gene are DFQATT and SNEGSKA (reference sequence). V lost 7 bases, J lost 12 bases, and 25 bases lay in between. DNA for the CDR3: TGCAGTGTGCCCAAGGCGGGGGCCAAATGGTGGCAGTTCTTC. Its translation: CSVPKAGAKWWQFF.

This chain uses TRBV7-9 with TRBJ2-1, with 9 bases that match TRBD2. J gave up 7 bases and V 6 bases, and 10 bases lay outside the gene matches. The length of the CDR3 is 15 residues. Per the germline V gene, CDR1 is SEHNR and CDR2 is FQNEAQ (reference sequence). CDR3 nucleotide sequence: TGTGCCAGCAGGAGGCATAGCGGGAGTTTTAATGAGCAGTTCTTC. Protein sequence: CASRRHSGSFNEQFF.

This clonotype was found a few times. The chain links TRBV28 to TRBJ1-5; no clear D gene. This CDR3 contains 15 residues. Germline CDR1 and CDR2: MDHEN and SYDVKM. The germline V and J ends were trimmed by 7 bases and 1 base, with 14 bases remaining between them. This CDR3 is CASTYGINSNQPQHF. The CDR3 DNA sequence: TGTGCCAGCACCTACGGGATAAACAGCAATCAGCCCCAGCATTTT.

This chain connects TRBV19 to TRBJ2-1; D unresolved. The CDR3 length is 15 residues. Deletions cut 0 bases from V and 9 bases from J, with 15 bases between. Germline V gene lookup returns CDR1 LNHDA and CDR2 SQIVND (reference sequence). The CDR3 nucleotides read TGTGCCAGTAGTATAGAGAGATCCTTTGCCAGTGAGCAGTTCTTC. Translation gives CASSIERSFASEQFF.